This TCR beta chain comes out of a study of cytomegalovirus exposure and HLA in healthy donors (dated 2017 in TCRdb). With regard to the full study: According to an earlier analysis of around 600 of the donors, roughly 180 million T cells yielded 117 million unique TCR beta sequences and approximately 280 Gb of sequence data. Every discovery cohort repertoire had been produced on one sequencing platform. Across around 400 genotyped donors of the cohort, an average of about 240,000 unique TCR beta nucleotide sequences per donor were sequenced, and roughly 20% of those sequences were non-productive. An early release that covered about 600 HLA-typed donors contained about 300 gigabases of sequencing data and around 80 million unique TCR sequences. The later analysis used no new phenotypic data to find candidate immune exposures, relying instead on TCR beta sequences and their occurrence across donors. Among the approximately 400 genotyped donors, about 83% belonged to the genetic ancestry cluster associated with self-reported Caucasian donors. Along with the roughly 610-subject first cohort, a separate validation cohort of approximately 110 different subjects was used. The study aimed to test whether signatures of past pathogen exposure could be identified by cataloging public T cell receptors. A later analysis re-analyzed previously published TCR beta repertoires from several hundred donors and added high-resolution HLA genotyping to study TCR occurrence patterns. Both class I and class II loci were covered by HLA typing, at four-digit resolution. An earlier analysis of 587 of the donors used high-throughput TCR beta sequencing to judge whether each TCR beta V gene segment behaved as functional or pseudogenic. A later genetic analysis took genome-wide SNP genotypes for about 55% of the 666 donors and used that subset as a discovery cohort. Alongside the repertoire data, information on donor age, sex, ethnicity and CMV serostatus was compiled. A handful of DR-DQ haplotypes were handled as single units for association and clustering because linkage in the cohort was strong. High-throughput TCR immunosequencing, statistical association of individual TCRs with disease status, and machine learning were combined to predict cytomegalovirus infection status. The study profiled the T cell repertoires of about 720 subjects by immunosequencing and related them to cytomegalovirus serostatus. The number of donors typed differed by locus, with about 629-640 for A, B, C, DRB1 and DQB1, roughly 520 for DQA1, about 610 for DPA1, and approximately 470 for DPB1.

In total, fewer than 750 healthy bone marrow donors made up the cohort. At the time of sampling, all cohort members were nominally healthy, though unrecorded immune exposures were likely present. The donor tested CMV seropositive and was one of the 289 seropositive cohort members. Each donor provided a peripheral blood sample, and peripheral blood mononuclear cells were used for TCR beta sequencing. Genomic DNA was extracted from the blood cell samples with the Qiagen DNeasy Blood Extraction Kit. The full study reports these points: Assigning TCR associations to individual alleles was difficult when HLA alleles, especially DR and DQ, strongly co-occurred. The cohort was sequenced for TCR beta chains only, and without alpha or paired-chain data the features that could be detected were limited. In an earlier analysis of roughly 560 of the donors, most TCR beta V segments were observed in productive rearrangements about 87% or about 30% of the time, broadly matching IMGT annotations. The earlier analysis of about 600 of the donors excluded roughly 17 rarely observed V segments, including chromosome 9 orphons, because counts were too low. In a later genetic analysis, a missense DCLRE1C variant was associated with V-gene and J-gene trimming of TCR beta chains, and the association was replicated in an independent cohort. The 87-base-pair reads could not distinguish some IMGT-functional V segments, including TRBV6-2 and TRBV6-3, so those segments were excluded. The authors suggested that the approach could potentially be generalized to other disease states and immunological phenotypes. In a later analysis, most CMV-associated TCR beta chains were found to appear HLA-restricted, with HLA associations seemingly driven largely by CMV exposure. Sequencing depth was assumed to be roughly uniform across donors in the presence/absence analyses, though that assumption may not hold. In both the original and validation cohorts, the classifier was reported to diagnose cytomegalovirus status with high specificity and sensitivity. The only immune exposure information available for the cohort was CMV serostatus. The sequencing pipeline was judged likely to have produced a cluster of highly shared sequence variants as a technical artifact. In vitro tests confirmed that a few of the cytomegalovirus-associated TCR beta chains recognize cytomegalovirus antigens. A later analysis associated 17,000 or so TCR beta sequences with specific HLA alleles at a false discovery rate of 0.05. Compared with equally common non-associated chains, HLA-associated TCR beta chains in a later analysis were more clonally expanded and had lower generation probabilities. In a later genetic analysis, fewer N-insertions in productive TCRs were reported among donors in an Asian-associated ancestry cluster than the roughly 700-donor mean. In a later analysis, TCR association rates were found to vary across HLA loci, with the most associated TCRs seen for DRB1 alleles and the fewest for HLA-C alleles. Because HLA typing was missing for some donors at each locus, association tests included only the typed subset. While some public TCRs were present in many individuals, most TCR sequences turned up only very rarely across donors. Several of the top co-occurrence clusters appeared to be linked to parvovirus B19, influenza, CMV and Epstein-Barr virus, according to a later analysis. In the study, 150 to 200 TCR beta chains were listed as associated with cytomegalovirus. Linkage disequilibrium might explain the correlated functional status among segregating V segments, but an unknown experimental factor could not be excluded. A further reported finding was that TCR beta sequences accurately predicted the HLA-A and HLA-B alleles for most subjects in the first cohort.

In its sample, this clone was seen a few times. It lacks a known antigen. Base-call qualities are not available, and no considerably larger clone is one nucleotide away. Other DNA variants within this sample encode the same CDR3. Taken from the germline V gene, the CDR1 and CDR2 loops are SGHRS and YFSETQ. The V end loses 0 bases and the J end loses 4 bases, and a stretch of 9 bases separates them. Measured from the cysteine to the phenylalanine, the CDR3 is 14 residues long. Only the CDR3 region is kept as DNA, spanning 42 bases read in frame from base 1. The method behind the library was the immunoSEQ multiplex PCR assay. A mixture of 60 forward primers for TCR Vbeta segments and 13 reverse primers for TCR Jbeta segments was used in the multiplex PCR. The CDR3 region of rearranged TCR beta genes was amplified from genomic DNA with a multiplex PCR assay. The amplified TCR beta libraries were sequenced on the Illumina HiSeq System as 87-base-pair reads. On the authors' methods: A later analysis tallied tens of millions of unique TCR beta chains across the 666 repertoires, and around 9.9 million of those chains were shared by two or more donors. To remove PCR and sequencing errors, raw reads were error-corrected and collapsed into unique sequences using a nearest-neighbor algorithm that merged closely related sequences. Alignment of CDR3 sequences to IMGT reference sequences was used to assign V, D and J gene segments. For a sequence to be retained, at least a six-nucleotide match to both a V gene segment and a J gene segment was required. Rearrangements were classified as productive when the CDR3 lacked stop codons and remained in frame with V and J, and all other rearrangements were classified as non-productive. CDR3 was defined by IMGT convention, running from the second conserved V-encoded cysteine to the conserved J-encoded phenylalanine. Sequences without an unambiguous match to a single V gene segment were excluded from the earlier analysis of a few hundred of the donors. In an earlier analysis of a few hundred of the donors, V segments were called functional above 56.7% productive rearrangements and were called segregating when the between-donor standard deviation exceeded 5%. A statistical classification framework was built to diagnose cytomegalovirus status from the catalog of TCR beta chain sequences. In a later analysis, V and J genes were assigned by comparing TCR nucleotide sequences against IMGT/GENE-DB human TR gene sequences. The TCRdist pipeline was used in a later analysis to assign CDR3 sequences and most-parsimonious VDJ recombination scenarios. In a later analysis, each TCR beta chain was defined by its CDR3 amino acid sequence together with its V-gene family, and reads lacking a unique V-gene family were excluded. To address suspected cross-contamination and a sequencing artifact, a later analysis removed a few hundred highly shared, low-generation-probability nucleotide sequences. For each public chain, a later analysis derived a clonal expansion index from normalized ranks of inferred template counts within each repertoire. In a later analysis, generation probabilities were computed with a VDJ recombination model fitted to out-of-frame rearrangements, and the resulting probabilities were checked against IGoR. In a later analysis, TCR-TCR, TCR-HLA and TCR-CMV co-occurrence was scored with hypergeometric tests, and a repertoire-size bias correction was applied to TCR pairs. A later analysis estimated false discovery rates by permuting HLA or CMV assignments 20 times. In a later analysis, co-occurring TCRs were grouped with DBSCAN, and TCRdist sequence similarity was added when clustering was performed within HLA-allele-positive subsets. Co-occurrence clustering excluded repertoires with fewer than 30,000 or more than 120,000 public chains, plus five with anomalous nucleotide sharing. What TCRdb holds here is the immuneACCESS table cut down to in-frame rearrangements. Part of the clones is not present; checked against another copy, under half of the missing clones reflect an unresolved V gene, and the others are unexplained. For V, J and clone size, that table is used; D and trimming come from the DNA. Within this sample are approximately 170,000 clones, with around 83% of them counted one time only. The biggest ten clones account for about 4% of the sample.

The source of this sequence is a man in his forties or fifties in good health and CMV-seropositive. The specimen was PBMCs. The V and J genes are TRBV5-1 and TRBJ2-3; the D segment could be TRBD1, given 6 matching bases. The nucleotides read TGCGCCAGCAGCTTGGGGCAGGGGTCAGATACGCAGTATTTT. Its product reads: CASSLGQGSDTQYF.